These 9 T cell receptor beta chains came from one sample sequenced in a study of blood T cell repertoires in COVID-19. The method was immunoSEQ multiplex PCR; TCRdb's version includes in-frame clones alone and lacks a portion of them. The data hold some 20,000 clones, with more than 85% observed a single time. The sample consisted of peripheral blood. These receptors were obtained from a man between 65 and 79 years old with acute or convalescent COVID-19.

This sequence joins TRBV7-2 and TRBJ1-3; TRBD1 aligns across 7 bases. V was pared by 5 bases and J by 0 bases, with 7 bases of the junction left unmatched. CDR1 is SGHTA and CDR2 is FQGNSA in the germline V gene. The CDR3 extends over 16 amino acids. The CDR3 sequence is CASSNAQGYSGNTIYF. The CDR3 coding sequence is TGTGCCAGCAGCAACGCACAGGGGTACTCTGGAAACACCATATATTTT.

This chain links TRBV24-1 with TRBJ2-7; no reliable D call. V gave up 4 bases and J gave up 1 base, with 7 bases separating them. The germline V gene encodes CDR1 KGHDR and CDR2 SFDVKD. The length of the CDR3 is 13 residues. The CDR3 region has the DNA TGTGCCACCAGTGACCCCCAATCCTACGAGCAGTACTTC. Protein product: CATSDPQSYEQYF.

The chain is built from TRBV19 and TRBJ2-3; D perhaps matches TRBD1 (6 bases). V was cut by 3 bases and J by 4 bases, with 11 bases left in between. This CDR3 is 14 amino acids long. Germline V gene data show CDR1 as LNHDA and CDR2 as SQIVND (reference sequence). In DNA form, the CDR3 reads TGTGCCAGTAGTATTGGGGGCGCGGCAGATACGCAGTATTTT. It yields the protein CASSIGGAADTQYF.

V is TRBV28 and J is TRBJ2-7; unclear D gene. The germline V gene has CDR1 MDHEN and CDR2 SYDVKM. This CDR3 has 15 residues. V lost 4 bases and J 2 bases, leaving 15 bases between the germline ends. CDR3 protein: CASSSFEEMTYEQYF. The CDR3 DNA reads as TGTGCCAGCAGTTCCTTTGAGGAGATGACCTACGAGCAGTACTTC.

This chain links TRBV18 with TRBJ2-7; TRBD2 matches 10 bases. The CDR3 is made up of 22 amino acids. Germline CDR1 is KGHSH and CDR2 is LQKENI. J lost 2 bases, V lost 0 bases, and 22 bases had no gene match. The CDR3 is CASSPPLRHGTSVTIYTYEQYF. The CDR3 bases are TGTGCCAGCTCACCACCGTTACGGCACGGGACTAGCGTGACAATATACACCTACGAGCAGTACTTC.

The J gene is TRBJ2-1, the V gene TRBV5-1; D perhaps matches TRBD2 (5 bases). V was trimmed by 4 bases and J by 5 bases, leaving 13 bases between them. There are 14 residues in the CDR3. CDR1 and CDR2 from the germline V gene are SGHRS and YFSETQ. CDR3 protein: CASSPLGLDNEQFF. In nucleotides, the CDR3 is TGCGCCAGCAGCCCTCTCGGACTCGACAATGAGCAGTTCTTC.

V usage is TRBV29-1 and J usage is TRBJ1-1; 8 nucleotides line up with TRBD1. The CDR3 has 14 residues. After removal of 7 bases from V and 3 bases from J, the junction contained 10 bases not matched to a gene. CDR1 SQVTM and CDR2 ANQGSEA come from the germline V gene. The CDR3 loop reads CSATISTGDTEAFF. DNA for the CDR3: TGCAGCGCCACCATATCGACAGGGGACACTGAAGCTTTCTTT.

The rearrangement links TRBV19 to TRBJ1-1; 7 positions agree with TRBD1. The CDR3 runs to 13 residues. Germline CDR1 is LNHDA and CDR2 is SQIVND (reference sequence). With V trimmed by 5 bases and J by 1 base, 1 base remained unmatched. The CDR3, as DNA: TGTGCCAGTAGTTGGGACAGGAACACTGAAGCTTTCTTT. Translating it yields CASSWDRNTEAFF.

This clone was detected only once. The chain uses TRBV18 and TRBJ1-1; D gene uncertain. Deletions cut 1 base from V and 0 bases from J, with 12 bases between. The CDR3 covers 16 residues. Germline CDR1 and CDR2: KGHSH and LQKENI. This chain's CDR3 is CASSPRRELMNTEAFF. CDR3 coding DNA: TGTGCCAGCTCACCACGGAGGGAACTCATGAACACTGAAGCTTTCTTT.